Listed here are 21 T cell receptor beta chains from one sample, sequenced in a study of CD8 T cells in ankylosing spondylitis. Each CDR3 protein gets one entry after TCRdb re-called the 5' RACE reads with MiXCR. This table holds approximately 150,000 distinct CDR3 sequences, roughly 31% found once. Sequenced material: synovial fluid, either unsorted or a sorted T cell fraction (not recorded which). The source is a male donor with ankylosing spondylitis.

This clonotype was observed many times. CDR3 nucleotide sequence: TGTGCCAGCAGAACCGGGACAAGACACACCGGGGAGCTGTTTTTT. This sequence encodes CASRTGTRHTGELFF. The V gene is TRBV12-3 or TRBV12-4, the J gene TRBJ2-2, with D perhaps TRBD1 (6 bases). The CDR3 spans 15 residues. The V gene lost 6 bases and the J gene lost 3 bases, with 14 bases spanning the gap.

This clonotype was counted between two and nine times. The gene calls are TRBV5-1 and TRBJ2-7; 7 bases align to TRBD2. V dropped 1 base and J dropped 5; count of bases not matched to a gene: 6. Per germline, CDR1 SGHRS and CDR2 YFSETQ. The CDR3 loop spans 14 amino acids. The CDR3 region has the DNA TGCGCCAGCAGCTTGCTGGGGGGGAGGGACGAGCAGTACTTC. It yields the protein CASSLLGGRDEQYF.

V gene TRBV28 combines with J gene TRBJ1-4; TRBD1 aligns across 7 bases. The CDR3 covers 16 residues. The germline V gene encodes CDR1 MDHEN and CDR2 SYDVKM. V was pared by 5 bases and J by 3 bases, with 9 bases of the junction left unmatched. The CDR3 protein is CASSTRDRPANEKLFF. In DNA form, the CDR3 reads TGTGCCAGCAGTACCCGGGACAGACCTGCTAATGAAAAACTGTTTTTT.

This clonotype showed up just a few times. This rearrangement joins TRBV12-3 or TRBV12-4 to TRBJ1-2; D might be TRBD1 (5 bases). The CDR3 runs 15 residues. V dropped 1 base and J dropped 2 bases, with 11 bases sitting between them. CDR3 amino acids: CASSLGGTANYGYTF. Written as DNA, the CDR3 is TGTGCCAGCAGTTTAGGAGGGACCGCGAACTATGGCTACACCTTC.

The rearrangement links TRBV5-1 to TRBJ2-3; 8 bases map to TRBD1. V lost 7 bases and J lost 2; bases outside the gene matches: 6. The germline V gene encodes CDR1 SGHRS and CDR2 YFSETQ. This CDR3 has 14 residues. The CDR3 DNA follows: TGCGCCAGCCGGACAGGGTCCGACACAGATACGCAGTATTTT. Its protein is CASRTGSDTDTQYF.

V and J are TRBV2 and TRBJ2-1, with 8 bases that match TRBD2. This CDR3 has 15 amino acids. Germline CDR1 reads SNHLY; CDR2 reads FYNNEI. Trimming cost V 4 bases and J 1 base; bases outside gene matches: 3. CDR3 sequence reads: CASSGSGGSYNEQFF. DNA of the CDR3: TGTGCCAGCAGTGGGAGCGGGGGATCCTACAATGAGCAGTTCTTC.

This clonotype was counted only a few times. The chain uses TRBV20-1 and TRBJ1-5; no firm D call. This CDR3 comprises 14 residues. The germline CDR1 and CDR2 sequences are DFQATT and SNEGSKA (reference sequence). V was trimmed by 6 bases and J by 3 bases, leaving 15 bases between them. The CDR3 DNA reads TGCAGTGCCCTGCCGGGCGATTTCAATCAGCCCCAGCATTTT. Its translation is CSALPGDFNQPQHF.

This clonotype was detected only a few times. The genes are TRBV4-2 and TRBJ2-2; D not resolved. CDR3 length: 15 amino acids. CDR1 and CDR2 (germline): LGHNA, YNFKEQ. V was trimmed by 2 bases and J by 3 bases, leaving 10 bases between them. For the CDR3, the DNA is TGTGCCAGCAGCCAACCAGAATTCCACACCGGGGAGCTGTTTTTT. It specifies CASSQPEFHTGELFF.

In this sample, this clonotype turned up many times. J is TRBJ1-5 and V is TRBV7-2; unclear D gene. From germline, CDR1 is SGHTA and CDR2 FQGNSA. CDR3 length: 12 amino acids. V was pared by 5 bases and J by 9 bases, with 11 bases between. The CDR3 nucleotides read TGTGCCAGCAGCACCTTAGCGGGGCCCCAGCATTTT. It is translated as CASSTLAGPQHF. The full variable domain, its missing parts supplied by reference TRBV7-2 and TRBJ1-5, is GAGVSQSPSNKVTEKGKDVELRCDPISGHTALYWYRQSLGQGLEFLIYFQGNSAPDKSGLPSDRFSAERTGGSVSTLTIQRTQQEDSAVYLCASSTLAGPQHFGDGTRLSIL.

This clonotype has a count of ten or more. This sequence joins TRBV4-2 and TRBJ2-7, with D hard to call. The CDR3 runs to 11 residues. Trimming took off 3 bases at V and 6 bases at J, with 6 bases between the two ends. Germline CDR1 and CDR2: LGHNA and YNFKEQ. CDR3 loop: CASSQDGEQYF. For the CDR3, the DNA is TGTGCCAGCAGCCAGGATGGCGAGCAGTACTTC.

The chain combines TRBV5-1 with TRBJ1-1; a weak D match, TRBD1 (6 bases). Trimming took 4 bases from V and 1 from J, leaving 8 bases between them. The CDR3 extends over 13 amino acids. Germline V gene lookup returns CDR1 SGHRS and CDR2 YFSETQ. CDR3 DNA sequence: TGCGCCAGCAGCAGGGGGGCGAACACTGAAGCTTTCTTT. Translation gives CASSRGANTEAFF.

This clonotype occurred a few times. The chain links TRBV7-3 to TRBJ2-3; a weak D match, TRBD2 (6 bases). CDR3 length equals 15 residues. V gave up 6 bases and J gave up 5 bases, with 18 bases separating them. The germline gives CDR1 SGHTA, CDR2 FQGTGA. CDR3 residues: CASSPEGRDLDTQYF. The CDR3 DNA sequence: TGTGCCAGCAGTCCCGAGGGGCGGGATTTAGATACGCAGTATTTT.

The chain links TRBV20-1 to TRBJ1-1, with 8 bases aligning to TRBD1. V lost 0 bases and J lost 4; bases outside the gene matches: 4. In germline, CDR1 is DFQATT, CDR2 SNEGSKA (reference sequence). The CDR3 loop spans 14 amino acids. The CDR3 here is CSARDQGARTEAFF. In nucleotides, the CDR3 is TGCAGTGCTAGAGATCAGGGGGCGCGCACTGAAGCTTTCTTT.

V usage is TRBV20-1 and J usage is TRBJ1-5; D remains ambiguous. V lost 6 bases to trimming and J lost 6 bases, with 15 bases between them. Germline V CDR1 and CDR2: DFQATT, SNEGSKA (reference sequence). The CDR3 consists of 13 residues. For the CDR3, the DNA is TGCAGTGCCCAGCTATCGGGAGGTCAGCCCCAGCATTTT. It is translated as CSAQLSGGQPQHF.

This clonotype has just a few counts. The chain employs TRBV5-1 and TRBJ1-2, with 9 positions matching TRBD1. The germline gives CDR1 SGHRS, CDR2 YFSETQ. Losses at the gene ends were 2 bases for V and 4 bases for J; bases not matched to a gene: 9. This CDR3 comprises 16 residues. CDR3 sequence: CASSLTGTGMGYGYTF. In DNA, the CDR3 is TGCGCCAGCAGCTTAACCGGGACAGGGATGGGCTATGGCTACACCTTC.

There are a few counts of this clonotype. The rearrangement joins TRBV28 to TRBJ2-4, with D tentatively TRBD1 (6 bases). Trimming left V 3 bases short and J 0 bases short, with 9 bases between. The CDR3 length is 15 residues. CDR1 and CDR2 from the germline V gene are MDHEN and SYDVKM. For the CDR3, the DNA is TGTGCCAGCAGTTTCCTCAGGGGAGCCAAAAACATTCAGTACTTC. Translating gives CASSFLRGAKNIQYF.

The chain recombines TRBV25-1 with TRBJ2-1; TRBD2 matches 7 bases. CDR3 length: 15 amino acids. CDR1 and CDR2 (germline): MGHDK, SYGVNS. J gave up 5 bases and V 5 bases, and 9 bases lay outside the gene matches. The CDR3 DNA sequence: TGTGCCAGCAGTCCCCGCGGGAGTTTCGACAATGAGCAGTTCTTC. It specifies CASSPRGSFDNEQFF.

This clonotype was counted ten times or more. J is TRBJ1-2 and V is TRBV20-1, with D unresolved. The V gene lost 6 bases and the J gene lost 5 bases, with 19 bases spanning the gap. This CDR3 spans 14 amino acids. CDR1 DFQATT and CDR2 SNEGSKA come from the germline V gene (reference sequence). The CDR3 reads CSATSTLGRYGYTF. The CDR3 nucleotides are TGCAGTGCCACTTCCACTCTTGGACGTTATGGCTACACCTTC.

The rearrangement uses TRBV20-1 and TRBJ2-2; the match to TRBD2 covers 9 bases. This CDR3 region has 16 residues. The V gene end was trimmed by 0 bases and the J gene end by 4 bases; junction bases not matched to a gene: 6. CDR1 is DFQATT and CDR2 is SNEGSKA in the germline V gene (reference sequence). The DNA of the CDR3 is TGCAGTGCTAGAGAGGCGGGAGGGCCGGGCACCGGGGAGCTGTTTTTT. This sequence encodes CSAREAGGPGTGELFF.

The chain joins TRBV9 to TRBJ2-1; 10 bases are a match to TRBD2. Germline CDR1 SGDLS, CDR2 YYNGEE. This CDR3 comprises 15 residues. V dropped 2 bases and J dropped 9; count of bases not matched to a gene: 8. The CDR3 spells CASSVSSGSGGEQFF. CDR3 nucleotides: TGTGCCAGCAGCGTCTCTAGCGGGAGTGGTGGTGAGCAGTTCTTC.

The J gene is TRBJ1-2, the V gene TRBV24-1; maybe TRBD1 (5 bases). V shed 4 bases and J shed 12 bases, with 17 bases lying between them. This CDR3 has 13 amino acids. Germline CDR1 reads KGHDR; CDR2 reads SFDVKD. CDR3 protein: CATSESPGRLHTF. Written as DNA, the CDR3 is TGTGCCACCAGTGAGTCTCCGGGACGGCTGCACACCTTC.